The next 16 T cell receptor beta chains were all read from a single sample in a study of T cell repertoires in cytomegalovirus infection. TCRdb reanalysed the reads using MiXCR and keeps one entry per CDR3 protein. The repertoire consists of over 120,000 distinct CDR3 sequences, with more than 25% occurring once and the leading ten covering about 56%. No antigen has been assigned to these receptors. Material: CD8+ T cells from cultured PBMCs, obtained from culture after CMV antigen stimulation. These receptors were taken from a human donor in good health (CMV status not recorded). Some clones in this sample may be carry-over from other donors' samples.

This clonotype was found a few times. The chain recombines TRBV9 with TRBJ2-1; tentative D call: TRBD2 (6 bases). The germline gives CDR1 SGDLS, CDR2 YYNGEE. V shed 3 bases and J shed 12 bases, with 19 bases lying between them. The CDR3 runs 14 residues. CDR3 sequence (DNA): TGTGCCAGCAGCGCCGGGACTGCACCGACTAGGCAGTTCTTC. Amino acid sequence: CASSAGTAPTRQFF.

This clonotype was counted between two and nine times. The V gene is TRBV11-3, the J gene TRBJ1-5, with D uncertain. V gave up 0 bases and J gave up 5 bases, with 11 bases separating them. This CDR3 is 15 amino acids long. Germline assignment: CDR1 SGHNT and CDR2 YENEEA. CDR3 in DNA: TGTGCCAGCAGCTTAGATCGGGCAGTTCATCAGCCCCAGCATTTT. It specifies CASSLDRAVHQPQHF. The full variable domain, in which reference TRBV11-3 and TRBJ1-5 provide the parts outside the CDR3, is EAGVVQSPRYKIIEKKQPVAFWCNPISGHNTLYWYLQNLGQGPELLIRYENEEAVDDSQLPKDRFSAERLKGVDSTLKIQPAELGDSAVYLCASSLDRAVHQPQHFGDGTRLSIL.

This clonotype was found once. The chain is built from TRBV27 and TRBJ1-2; TRBD1 might be the D (5 bases). The CDR3 has 14 residues. In germline, CDR1 is MNHEY, CDR2 SMNVEV (reference sequence). Trimming shortened V by 5 bases and J by 4 bases, and 14 bases separated the two germline ends. The CDR3 is CASSQTGVGYGYTF. CDR3 DNA sequence: TGTGCCAGCAGTCAAACAGGAGTTGGCTATGGCTACACCTTC.

J is TRBJ2-1 and V is TRBV27; no clear D. Trimming stripped 6 bases from V and 6 bases from J, with 9 bases between. Germline V gives CDR1 MNHEY, CDR2 SMNVEV (reference sequence). The CDR3 is made up of 12 amino acids. Here the CDR3 reads CASSRVANEQFF. The CDR3 DNA follows: TGTGCCAGCAGCCGGGTCGCCAATGAGCAGTTCTTC.

This clonotype was seen at least ten times. The V gene is TRBV7-9, the J gene TRBJ2-7, with D perhaps given as TRBD1 or TRBD2 (5 bases each). Trimming stripped 5 bases from V and 4 bases from J, with 18 bases between. The CDR3 contains 15 residues. The V gene's germline CDR1 is SEHNR and CDR2 FQNEAQ (reference sequence). The CDR3 DNA reads TGTGCCAGCAGCCCCCCCCTGGGGGTCGGGTACGAGCAGTACTTC. Translating gives CASSPPLGVGYEQYF.

The J gene is TRBJ1-2, the V gene TRBV27; 12 nucleotides align to TRBD1. Unmatched junction bases numbered 13, after V lost 3 bases and J lost 5 bases. The CDR3 loop spans 18 amino acids. CDR1 and CDR2 from the germline V gene are MNHEY and SMNVEV (reference sequence). The CDR3 loop reads CASSFALRGQGANYGYTF. For the CDR3, the DNA is TGTGCCAGCAGTTTCGCCCTCCGGGGACAGGGGGCAAATTATGGCTACACCTTC.

The chain employs TRBV10-3 and TRBJ2-5; D ambiguous. Trimming cost V 2 bases and J 1 base, with 5 bases left between them. CDR3 length: 13 residues. CDR1 ENHRY and CDR2 SYGVKD come from the germline V gene. The CDR3 DNA sequence: TGTGCCATCAGTGAGATGGGCCAAGAGACCCAGTACTTC. This encodes CAISEMGQETQYF.

This clonotype was seen ten or more times. The chain's CDR3 is CASSDLPGRRTYEQYF. The CDR3 bases are TGTGCCAGCAGTGACCTCCCAGGGCGGAGGACCTACGAGCAGTACTTC. The genes are TRBV6-1 and TRBJ2-7; possibly TRBD1 or TRBD2 for D (5 bases each). The CDR3 spans 16 residues. CDR1 is MNHNS and CDR2 is SASEGT in the germline V gene. Between the trimmed V and J ends, which lost 3 bases and 2 bases, there was a span of 17 bases.

A few counts support this clonotype. The chain employs TRBV12-3 or TRBV12-4 and TRBJ1-2; weak D call: TRBD1 (6 bases). The V end lost 6 bases, the J end lost 6 bases, and 23 bases lay between the germline ends. The CDR3 is made up of 16 amino acids. The CDR3 loop reads CASSDRPGHVYDGYTF. In DNA form, the CDR3 reads TGTGCCAGCAGCGATCGTCCGGGACACGTTTACGATGGCTACACCTTC.

The chain links TRBV11-1 to TRBJ2-3, with 7 bases fitting TRBD2. CDR1 and CDR2 (germline): SGHAT, FQDESV (reference sequence). The ends lost 5 bases at V and 2 bases at J; junction bases unmatched: 1. The CDR3 runs 13 residues. CDR3 sequence (DNA): TGTGCCAGCAGCCGACTAGCCACAGATACGCAGTATTTT. Translation: CASSRLATDTQYF.

This chain links TRBV7-9 with TRBJ1-1; the D gene is possibly TRBD1 (5 bases). The CDR3 runs to 15 residues. Looked up from germline, CDR1 is SEHNR and CDR2 is FQNEAQ (reference sequence). Deletions cut 5 bases from V and 7 bases from J, with 20 bases between. This CDR3 is CASSPPYSREGEAFF. CDR3 in DNA: TGTGCCAGCAGCCCCCCCTACAGCAGGGAGGGTGAAGCTTTCTTT.

The chain combines TRBV18 with TRBJ2-1; 8 nucleotides agree with TRBD2. The junction had 13 bases not matched to a gene; V was cut back by 3 bases and J by 6 bases. The CDR3 has 17 amino acids. Looked up from germline, CDR1 is KGHSH and CDR2 is LQKENI. The chain's CDR3 is CASSPREGPDNPNEQFF. CDR3 sequence (DNA): TGTGCCAGCTCACCCCGGGAGGGGCCTGATAATCCCAATGAGCAGTTCTTC.

This clonotype was counted only a few times. The chain combines TRBV12-3 or TRBV12-4 with TRBJ2-2; D gene uncertain. The V end was cut by 5 bases, the J end by 0 bases, with 19 bases between. CDR3 length: 18 residues. DNA for the CDR3: TGTGCCAGCAGTCTCCACCCCCCGGGCCAGCCGAACACCGGGGAGCTGTTTTTT. Protein product: CASSLHPPGQPNTGELFF.

A few counts support this clonotype. CDR3 sequence (DNA): TGTGCCTGGGGCAGGGTGCCCTACAATGAGCAGTTCTTC. This gives the protein CAWGRVPYNEQFF. V gene TRBV30 combines with J gene TRBJ2-1; possibly TRBD1 for D (5 bases). The CDR3 spans 13 residues. V was pared by 5 bases and J by 2 bases, with 10 bases between. Germline loops: CDR1 GTSNPN, CDR2 SVGIG (reference sequence).

This clonotype showed up many times. The rearrangement links TRBV25-1 to TRBJ1-1, with unresolved D. This CDR3 region has 13 residues. V was clipped by 0 bases and J by 3 bases, with 5 bases between them. Germline CDR1 reads MGHDK; CDR2 reads SYGVNS. The CDR3: CASSEYKDTEAFF. For the CDR3, the DNA is TGTGCCAGCAGTGAATATAAAGACACTGAAGCTTTCTTT.

This chain links TRBV15 with TRBJ2-7, with 9 bases lining up with TRBD1. CDR1 LNHNV and CDR2 YYDKDF come from the germline V gene (reference sequence). This CDR3 spans 13 amino acids. Unmatched junction bases numbered 1, after V lost 5 bases and J lost 2 bases. The CDR3: CATSRTGAYEQYF. CDR3 DNA: TGTGCCACCAGCCGGACAGGGGCCTACGAGCAGTACTTC.